These 27 T cell receptor beta chains were all obtained from the same sample, sequenced in a study of blood T cell repertoires in COVID-19. Generated by immunoSEQ multiplex PCR, the TCRdb table keeps only in-frame clones and is missing some. The sample holds 150,000 to 200,000 clones, about 80% seen once. The sample taken for sequencing was PBMCs or T cells enriched from blood (not recorded which). These receptor sequences come from a man aged 50 to 59 who had recovered from COVID-19.

The gene calls are TRBV19 and TRBJ2-1; TRBD1 matches 10 bases. The germline V gene encodes CDR1 LNHDA and CDR2 SQIVND (reference sequence). The ends lost 3 bases at V and 4 bases at J; junction bases unmatched: 15. The CDR3 spans 19 residues. The CDR3 DNA sequence: TGTGCCAGTAGTATGTTTCCAGGCCCCGGGACAGGGGCTTACAATGAGCAGTTCTTC. Protein sequence: CASSMFPGPGTGAYNEQFF.

This clone appeared a few times. The chain couples TRBV5-1 to TRBJ2-1; 13 nucleotides match TRBD2. V was clipped by 0 bases and J by 10 bases; unmatched bases: 7. Germline CDR1 and CDR2: SGHRS and YFSETQ. This CDR3 region has 16 residues. In DNA, the CDR3 is TGCGCCAGCAGCTTGGGTGGACTAGCGGGGGTAGAGGAGCAGTTCTTC. This gives the protein CASSLGGLAGVEEQFF.

The V call is TRBV3-1 (or the pseudogene TRBV3-2), the J call TRBJ2-5, with D unclear. The CDR3 runs to 15 residues. The V end lost 0 bases, the J end lost 2 bases, and 10 bases lay between the germline ends. Per the germline V gene, CDR1 is LGHDT and CDR2 is YNNKEL (reference sequence). The CDR3 reads CASSQDLTVQETQYF. The CDR3 coding sequence is TGTGCCAGCAGCCAAGATCTAACAGTTCAAGAGACCCAGTACTTC.

The chain links TRBV5-1 to TRBJ2-5; the D gene is possibly TRBD2 (5 bases). CDR1 and CDR2 (germline): SGHRS, YFSETQ. The CDR3 consists of 15 residues. V lost 2 bases, J lost 5 bases, and 16 bases lay in between. Here the CDR3 reads CASSLRGLGAETQYF. In DNA, the CDR3 is TGCGCCAGCAGCTTAAGAGGGTTGGGTGCGGAGACCCAGTACTTC. Looking up the rest from reference TRBV5-1 and TRBJ2-5 gives the full variable domain: KAGVTQTPRYLIKTRGQQVTLSCSPISGHRSVSWYQQTPGQGLQFLFEYFSETQRNKGNFPGRFSGRQFSNSRSEMNVSTLELGDSALYLCASSLRGLGAETQYFGPGTRLLVL.

The chain has TRBV20-1 and TRBJ1-5; D remains unclear. With 3 bases removed from V and 7 bases from J, the gap between germline ends came to 7 bases. Germline V lookup: CDR1 DFQATT, CDR2 SNEGSKA (reference sequence). The CDR3 extends over 11 amino acids. CDR3 loop: CSARSGQPQHF. CDR3 bases: TGCAGTGCTAGGTCAGGACAGCCCCAGCATTTT.

The chain uses TRBV24-1 and TRBJ2-1; TRBD1 matches 7 bases. Germline CDR1 and CDR2: KGHDR and SFDVKD. This CDR3 has 13 residues. J was trimmed by 1 base and V by 10 bases; bases with no gene match: 3. CDR3 sequence (DNA): TGTGCCACGAGACAGGGATCCTACAATGAGCAGTTCTTC. Protein product: CATRQGSYNEQFF.

The chain couples TRBV5-6 to TRBJ1-6; a possible D gene is TRBD1 (6 bases). This CDR3 spans 15 amino acids. Trimming removed 5 bases at V and 8 bases at J, with 17 bases between. Germline CDR1 and CDR2: SGHDT and YYEEEE. The CDR3 bases are TGTGCCAGCAGTGAGACTACAGGGATACATTCACCCCTCCACTTT. The encoded protein is CASSETTGIHSPLHF.

The CDR3 loop reads CASGPIGVTDTQYF. The DNA for the CDR3 is TGCGCCAGCGGCCCCATAGGGGTCACAGATACGCAGTATTTT. This rearrangement joins TRBV5-1 to TRBJ2-3; maybe TRBD1 (5 bases). V was clipped by 7 bases and J by 2 bases, with 14 bases between them. The CDR3 covers 14 residues. From germline, CDR1 is SGHRS and CDR2 YFSETQ.

The V gene is TRBV6-4, the J gene TRBJ2-1, with TRBD2 matching 12 bases. The CDR3 consists of 14 residues. Trimming removed 7 bases from V and 8 bases from J; junction bases left unmatched: 6. CDR1 is MRHNA, CDR2 SNTAGT, per germline. CDR3 loop: CASTRLAGDYEQFF. The DNA for the CDR3 is TGTGCCAGCACCCGACTAGCGGGAGACTATGAGCAGTTCTTC.

This sequence joins TRBV6-1 and TRBJ2-3, with D unclear. The CDR3 is made up of 14 amino acids. CDR1 is MNHNS, CDR2 SASEGT, per germline. V shed 3 bases and J shed 2 bases, with 9 bases lying between them. The CDR3 DNA reads as TGTGCCAGCAGTGAGTCTCCCTCCACAGATACGCAGTATTTT. Amino acids: CASSESPSTDTQYF.

This chain joins TRBV27 and TRBJ2-5; 7 bases line up with TRBD1. The CDR3 totals 14 residues. The V gene's germline CDR1 is MNHEY and CDR2 SMNVEV (reference sequence). V dropped 0 bases and J dropped 3; count of bases not matched to a gene: 1. This CDR3 is CASSLSTGKETQYF. The CDR3 DNA follows: TGTGCCAGCAGTTTATCGACAGGGAAAGAGACCCAGTACTTC.

The V call is TRBV6-5, the J call TRBJ1-1; D remains unclear. The CDR3 is made up of 13 amino acids. Trimming pared 7 bases from V and 3 bases from J, leaving 12 bases between. Germline V gives CDR1 MNHEY, CDR2 SVGAGI. The CDR3 DNA reads as TGTGCCAGCAATGTCGTCGGGGACACTGAAGCTTTCTTT. It encodes CASNVVGDTEAFF.

This rearrangement joins TRBV19 to TRBJ1-5; D uncertain. The CDR3 contains 14 residues. Trimming took 7 bases from V and 7 from J, leaving 17 bases between them. CDR1 and CDR2 (germline): LNHDA, SQIVND (reference sequence). The CDR3 DNA sequence: TGTGCCAGTACATCAGACCCCGGCAGGCAGCCCCAGCATTTT. Its translation is CASTSDPGRQPQHF. The full variable domain, its missing parts supplied by reference TRBV19 and TRBJ1-5, is DGGITQSPKYLFRKEGQNVTLSCEQNLNHDAMYWYRQDPGQGLRLIYYSQIVNDFQKGDIAEGYSVSREKKESFPLTVTSAQKNPTAFYLCASTSDPGRQPQHFGDGTRLSIL.

This clone was detected once. The V call is TRBV6-2 or TRBV6-3, the J call TRBJ1-2; TRBD1 matches 10 bases. This CDR3 region has 14 residues. CDR1 is MNHEY, CDR2 SVGEGT, per germline. V lost 1 base, J lost 4 bases, and 0 bases stayed unmatched. The CDR3 sequence: CASSYWTGGYGYTF. For the CDR3, the DNA is TGTGCCAGCAGTTACTGGACAGGGGGCTATGGCTACACCTTC.

This sequence joins TRBV29-1 and TRBJ2-7; TRBD2 might be the D (6 bases). Germline CDR1 and CDR2: SQVTM and ANQGSEA. The CDR3 extends over 12 amino acids. V lost 3 bases and J lost 3, with 9 bases in between. This CDR3 is CSVDGGNYEQYF. CDR3 in DNA: TGCAGCGTTGATGGCGGGAACTACGAGCAGTACTTC.

The chain links TRBV20-1 to TRBJ1-2, with D possibly matching TRBD1 (5 bases). With 3 bases removed from V and 1 base from J, the gap between germline ends came to 12 bases. CDR1 is DFQATT and CDR2 is SNEGSKA in the germline V gene (reference sequence). The CDR3 contains 14 residues. The CDR3 DNA reads TGCAGTGCTAGTCGACGGGGGAGTAACTATGGCTACACCTTC. Its protein product is CSASRRGSNYGYTF.

This chain connects TRBV7-2 to TRBJ2-1; TRBD2 aligns across 14 bases. Losses at the gene ends were 4 bases for V and 4 bases for J; bases not matched to a gene: 3. The CDR3 loop spans 16 amino acids. Germline V gene lookup returns CDR1 SGHTA and CDR2 FQGNSA. The CDR3 nucleotides read TGTGCCAGCAGCTGGACTAGCGGGGGGATATACAATGAGCAGTTCTTC. Protein sequence: CASSWTSGGIYNEQFF.

The rearrangement links TRBV7-9 to TRBJ1-4; 12 bases match TRBD1. Trimming at V came to 4 bases and at J to 1 base, leaving 10 bases not matched to a gene. The V gene's germline CDR1 is SEHNR and CDR2 FQNEAQ (reference sequence). This CDR3 spans 19 amino acids. The CDR3 nucleotides are TGTGCCAGCAGCTCCCTTCCCGGGACAGGGGGCAAAACTAATGAAAAACTGTTTTTT. Amino acids: CASSSLPGTGGKTNEKLFF.

The chain carries TRBV10-1 and TRBJ1-6; 7 positions agree with TRBD1. Germline V gives CDR1 WNHNN, CDR2 SYGVQD (reference sequence). V was clipped by 6 bases and J by 7 bases; unmatched bases: 6. The CDR3 covers 14 residues. The CDR3 is CASSSGGPNSPLHF. The CDR3 DNA is TGCGCCAGCAGCTCAGGGGGTCCGAATTCACCCCTCCACTTT.

The chain couples TRBV3-1 (or the pseudogene TRBV3-2) to TRBJ2-7, with D possibly matching TRBD1 (5 bases). The CDR3 has 14 amino acids. V lost 1 base, J lost 2 bases, and 9 bases lay in between. The germline gives CDR1 LGHDT, CDR2 YNNKEL (reference sequence). The chain's CDR3 is CASSQAADTYEQYF. CDR3 in DNA: TGTGCCAGCAGCCAAGCGGCGGACACCTACGAGCAGTACTTC.

The rearrangement links TRBV6-1 to TRBJ1-5; 10 nucleotides match TRBD1. V shed 2 bases and J 7 bases; nucleotides not matched to a gene: 8. Germline values: CDR1 MNHNS, CDR2 SASEGT. The CDR3 covers 16 residues. CDR3 amino acids: CASSELGTGEGQPQHF. CDR3 in DNA: TGTGCCAGCAGTGAATTGGGGACAGGGGAAGGACAGCCCCAGCATTTT.

This chain uses TRBV30 with TRBJ1-2; 12 bases map to TRBD1. The J segment lost 8 bases and the V segment lost 5 bases, leaving 12 bases of the junction unmatched. Germline lookup yields CDR1 GTSNPN and CDR2 SVGIG (reference sequence). The CDR3 length is 15 residues. CDR3: CAWARRGQGARGYTF. CDR3 DNA: TGTGCCTGGGCCCGCCGGGGACAGGGGGCGCGAGGCTACACCTTC.

The chain is built from TRBV7-9 and TRBJ2-7; 8 bases match TRBD1. Per the germline V gene, CDR1 is SEHNR and CDR2 is FQNEAQ (reference sequence). This CDR3 has 12 amino acids. The junction had 4 bases not matched to a gene; V was cut back by 5 bases and J by 7 bases. DNA for the CDR3: TGTGCCAGCAGCGTCGACAGGGGTGAGCAGTACTTC. Translating it yields CASSVDRGEQYF.

This chain links TRBV5-1 with TRBJ2-3; the D gene is possibly TRBD2 (5 bases). The CDR3 sequence is 15 residues long. Per germline, CDR1 SGHRS and CDR2 YFSETQ. The V and J ends lost 5 bases and 3 bases respectively, with 16 bases between them. This CDR3 is CASRRPTGKTDTQYF. In nucleotides, the CDR3 is TGCGCCAGCAGACGGCCAACGGGAAAGACAGATACGCAGTATTTT.

This chain uses TRBV10-1 with TRBJ1-3; D is unresolved. The CDR3 consists of 14 residues. V lost 5 bases, J lost 0 bases, and 8 bases lay in between. Germline values: CDR1 WNHNN, CDR2 SYGVQD (reference sequence). The CDR3 sequence: CASSQRVSGNTIYF. The CDR3 coding sequence is TGCGCCAGCAGTCAACGGGTCTCTGGAAACACCATATATTTT.

The rearrangement links TRBV6-5 to TRBJ2-7; 10 bases map to TRBD1. This CDR3 region has 15 residues. With 9 bases clipped from V and 2 bases from J, the junction kept 10 bases outside the gene matches. In germline, CDR1 is MNHEY, CDR2 SVGAGI. Written as DNA, the CDR3 is TGTGCCAGTGGGGGTCCCGGGACAGGGGCCTACGAGCAGTACTTC. It specifies CASGGPGTGAYEQYF.

The genes are TRBV13 and TRBJ1-2; D is possibly TRBD1 (6 bases). With 0 bases removed from V and 4 bases from J, the gap between germline ends came to 9 bases. Germline V lookup: CDR1 PRHDT, CDR2 FYEKMQ (reference sequence). This CDR3 has 14 amino acids. Here the CDR3 reads CASSLGQGAYGYTF. DNA of the CDR3: TGTGCCAGCAGCTTAGGACAGGGAGCCTATGGCTACACCTTC.